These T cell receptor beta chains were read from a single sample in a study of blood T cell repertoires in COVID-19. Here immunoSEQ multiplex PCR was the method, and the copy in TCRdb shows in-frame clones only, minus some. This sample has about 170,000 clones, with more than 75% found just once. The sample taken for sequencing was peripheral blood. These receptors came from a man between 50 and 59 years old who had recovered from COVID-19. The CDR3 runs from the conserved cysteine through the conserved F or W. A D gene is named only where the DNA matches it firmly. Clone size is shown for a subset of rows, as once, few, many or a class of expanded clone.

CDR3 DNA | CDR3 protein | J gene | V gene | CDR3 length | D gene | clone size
TGTGCCAGTACCCCGGTTTTTGGAGGGCACGAGCAGTACTTC | CASTPVFGGHEQYF | TRBJ2-7 | TRBV19 | 14 | - | -
TGTGCCAGCAGCCCCGTTGGGCAGCAAGGCGAGCAGTACTTC | CASSPVGQQGEQYF | TRBJ2-7 | TRBV11-2 | 14 | - | once
TGCGCCAGCAGCCAAGTTAATGGGCAATTTAGCGGGTCTAAGAATGAGCAGTTCTTC | CASSQVNGQFSGSKNEQFF | TRBJ2-1 | TRBV4-3 | 19 | TRBD2 | -
TGTGCCAGCAGCTTAGCGCCGGGATTCAACTATGGCTACACCTTC | CASSLAPGFNYGYTF | TRBJ1-2 | TRBV7-2 | 15 | - | -
TGTGCCACCAGTGATAGAGGGACAGGGGGCTCAAATGAGCAGTTCTTC | CATSDRGTGGSNEQFF | TRBJ2-1 | TRBV24-1 | 16 | TRBD1 | -
TGTGCCAGCAGTCTCTATACTAGCGGGGGGTTAAATACGCAGTATTTT | CASSLYTSGGLNTQYF | TRBJ2-3 | TRBV7-6 | 16 | TRBD2 | -
TGCGCCAGCAGCGAAGGGACAGGGGGTGAGCAGTTCTTC | CASSEGTGGEQFF | TRBJ2-1 | TRBV5-1 | 13 | TRBD1 | -
TGTGCCAGCAAACCGGGACTCCCCTTGAACAATGAGCAGTTCTTC | CASKPGLPLNNEQFF | TRBJ2-1 | TRBV19 | 15 | - | -
TGTGCCAGCAGCCAGCAGGCCGGCCTTGGGCAGCCCCAGCATTTT | CASSQQAGLGQPQHF | TRBJ1-5 | TRBV7-2 | 15 | - | -
TGTGCCAGCAGTAGGGGGGGACACGGGAACACTGAAGCTTTCTTT | CASSRGGHGNTEAFF | TRBJ1-1 | TRBV6-5 | 15 | - | once
TGTGCTAGTGGTTTGGTACTTTTGGGACAGGGGGCGGTTGGCTACACCTTC | CASGLVLLGQGAVGYTF | TRBJ1-2 | TRBV12-5 | 17 | TRBD1 | -
TGTGCCAGCAGTTCCCCCGCGGGGGGGGACTATGGCTACACCTTC | CASSSPAGGDYGYTF | TRBJ1-2 | TRBV28 | 15 | - | -
TGTGCCAGCAGCCCAGCGATGACCTATAATGAAAAACTGTTTTTT | CASSPAMTYNEKLFF | TRBJ1-4 | TRBV11-2 | 15 | - | once
TGTGCCAGCAGCTCTCTAGCGGGGGGGCCCCTTGCAGATACGCAGTATTTT | CASSSLAGGPLADTQYF | TRBJ2-3 | TRBV5-5 | 17 | TRBD2 | -
TGTGCCAGCAGGCGGGGGGAGAACACTGAAGCTTTCTTT | CASRRGENTEAFF | TRBJ1-1 | TRBV2 | 13 | - | -
TGTGCCAGCAGCGGGGGGACAGGGGTCCCGTACTTC | CASSGGTGVPYF | TRBJ2-7 | TRBV9 | 12 | TRBD1 | few
TGTGCCAGCAGCTTAGGACAGGGGGCTTACAATGAGCAGTTCTTC | CASSLGQGAYNEQFF | TRBJ2-1 | TRBV7-2 | 15 | TRBD1 | few
TGCAGCGCCCGGGACAGTGCCTACGAGCAGTACTTC | CSARDSAYEQYF | TRBJ2-7 | TRBV29-1 | 12 | TRBD1 | -
TGTGCCAGCAGCCTGGGACTAGCACCTCAAGAGACCCAGTACTTC | CASSLGLAPQETQYF | TRBJ2-5 | TRBV27 | 15 | TRBD2 | -
TGTGCCACCAGCAGGGACTATCACACCGGGGAGCTGTTTTTT | CATSRDYHTGELFF | TRBJ2-2 | TRBV15 | 14 | - | -
TGTGCCAGCAGTTACGTAGACAGGGGGTTCTCCGAGCAGTACTTC | CASSYVDRGFSEQYF | TRBJ2-7 | TRBV6-5 | 15 | TRBD1 | -
TGTGCCAGCAGCGCCAGGGCGTCGGGCTCTGGAAACACCATATATTTT | CASSARASGSGNTIYF | TRBJ1-3 | TRBV9 | 16 | - | -
TGTGCCAGCAGCTTAGGAGACGTCGGGACAGGGAAGCAGTACTTC | CASSLGDVGTGKQYF | TRBJ2-7 | TRBV7-9 | 15 | TRBD1 | -
TGTGCCAGCAGCTTTCTTGTCAGGGGGCGCGAGAACACTGAAGCTTTCTTT | CASSFLVRGRENTEAFF | TRBJ1-1 | TRBV3-1/TRBV3-2 | 17 | TRBD1 | -
TGTGCCAGCAGTTTGCCTCGGGACGAGCAGTACTTC | CASSLPRDEQYF | TRBJ2-7 | TRBV28 | 12 | - | -
TGTGCCAGTAGTATCCTCGGGACAGGGGTCCACGAGCAGTACTTC | CASSILGTGVHEQYF | TRBJ2-7 | TRBV19 | 15 | TRBD1 | -
TGTGCCAGCACCTCCGGACTAGCGGGGGGCCCAGATACGCAGTATTTT | CASTSGLAGGPDTQYF | TRBJ2-3 | TRBV5-4 | 16 | TRBD2 | -
TGTGCCAGCAGCTTTGCCGGGGAGGGCTACACCTTC | CASSFAGEGYTF | TRBJ1-2 | TRBV7-9 | 12 | - | -
TGTGCCAGCAGTTCCCGGACAGGGGAAACTTCACCCCTCCACTTT | CASSSRTGETSPLHF | TRBJ1-6 | TRBV28 | 15 | TRBD1 | -
TGTGCCAGCAGTGAAGGGGCCAGGGTAAGGCAAGAGACCCAGTACTTC | CASSEGARVRQETQYF | TRBJ2-5 | TRBV6-1 | 16 | - | -
TGCGCCAGCAGGTCAGGGGTGAACTATGGCTACACCTTC | CASRSGVNYGYTF | TRBJ1-2 | TRBV5-1 | 13 | - | -
TGTGCCAGCAGTGAAGGTCTAGCGGGGCAGTTCTTC | CASSEGLAGQFF | TRBJ2-1 | TRBV2 | 12 | TRBD2 | -
TGTGCCAGCACGAGAGAAGATACGCAGTATTTT | CASTREDTQYF | TRBJ2-3 | TRBV2 | 11 | - | -
TGTGCCAGCAGTTCCACCACCCGGGACAGCGGGGAAAAACTGTTTTTT | CASSSTTRDSGEKLFF | TRBJ1-4 | TRBV28 | 16 | TRBD1 | few
TGTGCCAGCAGCTTAAATAGCGGGAACAATGAGCAGTTCTTC | CASSLNSGNNEQFF | TRBJ2-1 | TRBV11-2 | 14 | TRBD2 | -
TGTGCCAGCAGTTTAATGGGACAGGGGTACCAGCCCCAGCATTTT | CASSLMGQGYQPQHF | TRBJ1-5 | TRBV27 | 15 | TRBD1 | -
TGTGCCAGCAGCCAAGATCTAGGCGGCTACGAGCAGTACTTC | CASSQDLGGYEQYF | TRBJ2-7 | TRBV14 | 14 | - | -
TGTGCCAGCAGTAGCCTCGACAGGGCGAACACTGAAGCTTTCTTT | CASSSLDRANTEAFF | TRBJ1-1 | TRBV28 | 15 | TRBD1 | few
TGTGCCAGCAGCCAAGATCTAAAAACTGAAGCTTTCTTT | CASSQDLKTEAFF | TRBJ1-1 | TRBV4-2 | 13 | - | few
TGTGCCAGCAGCTCCCGTCAAGCGGGAAGGGCAGATACGCAGTATTTT | CASSSRQAGRADTQYF | TRBJ2-3 | TRBV7-3 | 16 | TRBD2 | -
TGTGCCAGCAGAGGGACAGGGGAAACCGGGGAGCTGTTTTTT | CASRGTGETGELFF | TRBJ2-2 | TRBV6-5 | 14 | TRBD1 | -
TGTGCCAGCAGCTCGTTTCAGCCCCAGCATTTT | CASSSFQPQHF | TRBJ1-5 | TRBV28 | 11 | - | -
TGTGCCAGCAGTGACAGGGCAGTCTCCTACGAGCAGTACTTC | CASSDRAVSYEQYF | TRBJ2-7 | TRBV11-2 | 14 | TRBD1 | -
TGTGCCAGCAGCTTAGGTGTCAGTAACTCCTACGAGCAGTACTTC | CASSLGVSNSYEQYF | TRBJ2-7 | TRBV11-1 | 15 | - | -
TGTGCCAGTTGGACAGGACTTTATAATTCACCCCTCCACTTT | CASWTGLYNSPLHF | TRBJ1-6 | TRBV19 | 14 | TRBD1 | -
TGCGCCAGCAGCCAACTTGGGGCCTTAAGCTCTGGAAACACCATATATTTT | CASSQLGALSSGNTIYF | TRBJ1-3 | TRBV4-1 | 17 | - | once
TGTGCCAGCAGGGTGACAGGGAGCGGAAACACCATATATTTT | CASRVTGSGNTIYF | TRBJ1-3 | TRBV6-5 | 14 | TRBD1 | -
TGTGCCAGCAGCAAAAGGCCGGGACTAGCGGAGCAGTTCTTC | CASSKRPGLAEQFF | TRBJ2-1 | TRBV21-1 | 14 | - | once
TGTGCCAGCAGCTTGGACAGCTCTGGAAACACCATATATTTT | CASSLDSSGNTIYF | TRBJ1-3 | TRBV5-4 | 14 | - | -
TGTGCCACCAGCAGAGATGCGGGGAGGGGTGGTGAAAAACTGTTTTTT | CATSRDAGRGGEKLFF | TRBJ1-4 | TRBV15 | 16 | - | -
TGCGCCAGCAGCCTGGACAGGGGGACTGGAAACACCATATATTTT | CASSLDRGTGNTIYF | TRBJ1-3 | TRBV10-1 | 15 | TRBD1 | once
TGCGCCAGCAGCTTGGTTACAGGGAATACCGGGGAGCTGTTTTTT | CASSLVTGNTGELFF | TRBJ2-2 | TRBV5-1 | 15 | - | -
TGTGCCAGCAGCTCCAAAGGGACAGAAATTTTTCCCCAGCATTTT | CASSSKGTEIFPQHF | TRBJ1-5 | TRBV7-9 | 15 | TRBD1 | -